These T cell receptor beta chains were read from a single sample in a study of T cell changes during pregnancy in multiple sclerosis. TCRdb's copy holds only in-frame clones and misses some; the assay was immunoSEQ multiplex PCR. In the table there are under 95,000 clones, around nine tenths of which are singletons. The sample was CD4+ T cells from peripheral blood mononuclear cells, taken before pregnancy. These receptors all come from a female donor with multiple sclerosis, enrolled in a pregnancy study. Each CDR3 is given with its conserved first and last residue. A D gene is named only where the DNA matches it firmly. The listing skips clone size in some rows; elsewhere it reads once, few, many or a size class.

TRBV6-5	TRBJ2-7	once	-	14	TGTGCCAGCAGTCTGGGGGCGCAGGTCAACGAGCAGTACTTC	CASSLGAQVNEQYF
TRBV6-5	TRBJ1-2	-	-	14	TGTGCCAGCAGTTACGGGAGGGTTAACTATGGCTACACCTTC	CASSYGRVNYGYTF
TRBV29-1	TRBJ1-2	-	TRBD1	13	TGCAGCGTCCCGGACAGGGGAGACTATGGCTACACCTTC	CSVPDRGDYGYTF
TRBV28	TRBJ1-5	once	TRBD1	15	TGTGCCAGCACCCGAGGACAGGGGGCTTGGCAGCCCCAGCATTTT	CASTRGQGAWQPQHF
TRBV13	TRBJ1-4	-	-	16	TGTGCCAGCAGCTTAAAAATTTTAGGTCAGGGCGAAAAACTGTTTTTT	CASSLKILGQGEKLFF
TRBV19	TRBJ2-1	-	-	16	TGTGCCAGTAGTATCAAAACAGGGATCCGATCGAATGAGCAGTTCTTC	CASSIKTGIRSNEQFF
TRBV6-1	TRBJ1-6	-	-	14	TGTGCCAGCAGAGGGACTCTGCCTAATTCACCCCTCCACTTT	CASRGTLPNSPLHF
TRBV5-1	TRBJ2-4	-	TRBD1	17	TGCGCCAGCAGCTTGGATGTAAGGGGGCCAGCCAAAAACATTCAGTACTTC	CASSLDVRGPAKNIQYF
TRBV7-2	TRBJ1-3	-	-	15	TGTGCCAGCAGCAGGTCCCACGGGTCTGGAAACACCATATATTTT	CASSRSHGSGNTIYF
TRBV6-6	TRBJ1-3	-	-	15	TGTGCCAGCAGTTACGGCGGGAGCTCTGGAAACACCATATATTTT	CASSYGGSSGNTIYF
TRBV30	TRBJ1-2	few	TRBD1	14	TGTGCCTGGAGTGTACTCTCAGGGGGCGATGGCTACACCTTC	CAWSVLSGGDGYTF
TRBV19	TRBJ1-2	-	TRBD1	14	TGTGCCAGTAGCCTTGACAGGGGCTATCATGGCTACACCTTC	CASSLDRGYHGYTF
TRBV5-4	TRBJ2-1	-	TRBD2	15	TGTGCCAGCAGACCTGTTGGCGGGAGGGCCACTGAGCAGTTCTTC	CASRPVGGRATEQFF
TRBV27	TRBJ1-5	many	-	13	TGTGCCAGCAGGGACAGCCTCCTTCGGCCCCAGCATTTT	CASRDSLLRPQHF
TRBV2	TRBJ2-1	few	-	12	TGTGCCAGCAGTGAATTCAACAATGAGCAGTTCTTC	CASSEFNNEQFF
TRBV9	TRBJ1-6	-	-	14	TGTGCCAGCAGCTCCTCGGGGGACAATTCACCCCTCCACTTT	CASSSSGDNSPLHF
TRBV5-1	TRBJ1-1	few	-	13	TGCGCCAGCAGCTTGGCCTCTAACACTGAAGCTTTCTTT	CASSLASNTEAFF
TRBV12-5	TRBJ1-1	-	-	13	TGTGCTAGTGGTTTGGTAATTAGCACTGAAGCTTTCTTT	CASGLVISTEAFF
TRBV7-9	TRBJ1-1	-	-	15	TGTGCCAGCAGCTTAGCTAGGGGGGGGCACACTGAAGCTTTCTTT	CASSLARGGHTEAFF
TRBV5-1	TRBJ1-1	-	TRBD1	14	TGCGCCAGCAGCATGGGACAGGGGGCCCCTGAAGCTTTCTTT	CASSMGQGAPEAFF
TRBV28	TRBJ2-7	-	TRBD2	15	TGTGCCAGCAGTGCTAGCGGGACTCCCTCCTACGAGCAGTACTTC	CASSASGTPSYEQYF
TRBV6-1	TRBJ2-7	-	-	14	TGTGCCAGCAGTGAAATGGAATTTCGGGGGGAGCAGTACTTC	CASSEMEFRGEQYF
TRBV11-1	TRBJ2-7	once	-	14	TGTGCCAGCAGCTTAAGGGAGACGGCGGGGGAGCAGTACTTC	CASSLRETAGEQYF
TRBV5-1	TRBJ2-1	-	-	13	TGCGCCAGCACCCGGGGGAGCGCTAATGAGCAGTTCTTC	CASTRGSANEQFF
TRBV9	TRBJ2-1	-	TRBD2	15	TGTGCCAGCAGCCCGGCTAGCGGCTCCTACAATGAGCAGTTCTTC	CASSPASGSYNEQFF
TRBV2	TRBJ1-1	few	-	14	TGTGCCAGCACCAGGAAGGAGGTAGACACTGAAGCTTTCTTT	CASTRKEVDTEAFF
TRBV2	TRBJ2-3	once	TRBD2	14	TGTGCCAGCAGTGGAAGATTTGCGGGGGGGCAGGAGTATTTT	CASSGRFAGGQEYF
TRBV5-6	TRBJ2-3	-	-	12	TGTGCCAGCACCTACAGCACAGATACGCAGTATTTT	CASTYSTDTQYF
TRBV5-5	TRBJ2-5	once	TRBD2	16	TGTGCCAGCAGCTCCGCGGTAGCGGGAACATTTGAGACCCAGTACTTC	CASSSAVAGTFETQYF
TRBV7-8	TRBJ2-1	-	-	19	TGTGCCAGCACCTGGGGAGGGCAGGGTAGGCTCCGGGGGCACAATGAGCAGTTCTTC	CASTWGGQGRLRGHNEQFF
TRBV6-1	TRBJ1-1	-	-	14	TGTGCCAGCAGTGTAGGGACAAGTAATACTGAAGCTTTCTTT	CASSVGTSNTEAFF
TRBV18	TRBJ2-1	-	TRBD2	15	TGTGCCAGCTCCCAACAACTAGCGGGGGGGAATGAGCAGTTCTTC	CASSQQLAGGNEQFF
TRBV19	TRBJ1-5	-	-	15	TGTGCCAGTAGTATCCCGTCAGGGGGCAATCAGCCCCAGCATTTT	CASSIPSGGNQPQHF
TRBV29-1	TRBJ2-7	-	TRBD1	13	TGCAGCGTCGGACAGGGGACAGTTCACGAGCAGTACTTC	CSVGQGTVHEQYF
TRBV27	TRBJ2-2	-	-	12	TGTGCCAGCAGTCGACAGCCCGGGGAGCTGTTTTTT	CASSRQPGELFF
TRBV2	TRBJ1-2	-	-	12	TGTGCCAGCCGACATAGTAACTATGGCTACACCTTC	CASRHSNYGYTF
TRBV29-1	TRBJ2-7	-	-	11	TGCAGCGTTGAAGATGTCAGGGAAGGGTACTTC	CSVEDVREGYF
TRBV27	TRBJ1-1	few	-	13	TGTGCCAGCAGTTTGGGCAGGGCTACTGAAGCTTTCTTT	CASSLGRATEAFF
TRBV28	TRBJ1-2	-	-	15	TGTGCCAGCAGCAACAAACAAGTGGGGCACTATGGCTACACCTTC	CASSNKQVGHYGYTF
TRBV19	TRBJ2-2	-	TRBD1	15	TGTGCCAGTAGACGGGACAGGGGGATAACCGGGGAGCTGTTTTTT	CASRRDRGITGELFF
TRBV7-7	TRBJ2-5	-	TRBD1	14	TGTGCCAGCAGCCGCGCAGGGGGCCAAGAGACCCAGTACTTC	CASSRAGGQETQYF
TRBV5-1	TRBJ1-4	-	TRBD1	14	TGCGCCAGCAGCTCGGACAGGGGTAATGAAAAACTGTTTTTT	CASSSDRGNEKLFF
TRBV19	TRBJ1-2	-	-	16	TGTGCCAGTAGTATTTCGGCAGGACAACGCTACTATGGCTACACCTTC	CASSISAGQRYYGYTF
TRBV18	TRBJ1-2	-	TRBD1	15	TGTGCCAGCTCCGAGATACAGGGGTTAAACTATGGCTACACCTTC	CASSEIQGLNYGYTF
TRBV5-6	TRBJ2-6	-	TRBD1	17	TGTGCCAGCAGCACCCGGGACAGGGTCTCTGGGGCCAACGTCCTGACTTTC	CASSTRDRVSGANVLTF
TRBV19	TRBJ2-6	-	TRBD2	16	TGTGCCAGTAGTTGGCAGGGAGGGCCTGGGGCCAACGTCCTGACTTTC	CASSWQGGPGANVLTF
TRBV6-6	TRBJ2-5	-	TRBD2	14	TGTGCCAGACGGGGGGGGACCTCCCAGGAGACCCAGTACTTC	CARRGGTSQETQYF
TRBV29-1	TRBJ1-2	-	TRBD1	11	TGCAGCGTCAGGGGGAACTATGGCTACACCTTC	CSVRGNYGYTF
TRBV11-2	TRBJ2-1	-	-	14	TGTGCCAGCAGCTGGACCGGGACCTACAATGAGCAGTTCTTC	CASSWTGTYNEQFF
TRBV11-2	TRBJ1-3	-	-	14	TGTGCCAGCAGTCCCCCAGGTTATGGAAACACCATATATTTT	CASSPPGYGNTIYF
TRBV5-6	TRBJ1-6	-	-	16	TGTGCCAGCAGCCCTTTAGGGGTGGGTAGCAATTCACCCCTCCACTTT	CASSPLGVGSNSPLHF
TRBV9	TRBJ2-7	-	-	14	TGTGCCAGCAGCGTGGGGGGGGGCTCAGGGGAGCAGTACTTC	CASSVGGGSGEQYF
TRBV28	TRBJ1-2	-	-	15	TGTGCCAGCAGTTCACAAACAGGGATTGACTATGGCTACACCTTC	CASSSQTGIDYGYTF
TRBV5-1	TRBJ1-1	-	TRBD1	16	TGCGCCAGCAGCCATATACAGGGGGCCGGGAACACTGAAGCTTTCTTT	CASSHIQGAGNTEAFF
TRBV5-1	TRBJ1-1	-	-	13	TGCGCCAGCAGCCGGGTGGGGAGGACTGAAGCTTTCTTT	CASSRVGRTEAFF
TRBV7-3	TRBJ2-2	-	TRBD2	18	TGTGCCAGCAGCTTAACGTTTAAAAGCGGGGCGGGCCACGGGGAGCTGTTTTTT	CASSLTFKSGAGHGELFF
TRBV29-1	TRBJ2-7	-	-	14	TGCAGCGTTGCGGAGACAGGTCTCTCCTACGAGCAGTACTTC	CSVAETGLSYEQYF
TRBV7-8	TRBJ2-5	-	-	15	TGTGCCAGCAGCTTAGTTGGAGTCGTCGGCGAGACCCAGTACTTC	CASSLVGVVGETQYF
TRBV4-1	TRBJ1-1	-	TRBD1	14	TGCGCCAGCAGCCAAGGGGACAGGAACACTGAAGCTTTCTTT	CASSQGDRNTEAFF